These 12 T cell receptor beta chains came from one sample sequenced in a study of identical twins' blood T cells. TCRdb ran MiXCR on the 5' RACE reads and lists one entry per CDR3 protein. The table records 400,000 or so distinct CDR3 sequences, roughly 27% of them present only once. Sequenced: PBMCs. The receptors here all came from a woman aged 18 to 50 in good health.

The chain recombines TRBV6-6 with TRBJ2-3; 11 bases map to TRBD2. CDR3 length: 15 amino acids. V shed 5 bases, J shed 3 bases, and the junction held 4 bases outside the gene matches. Per germline, CDR1 MNHNY and CDR2 SVGAGI (reference sequence). The CDR3, as DNA: TGTGCCAGCAGTACTCCTAGCGGGGGGACAGATACGCAGTATTTT. It specifies CASSTPSGGTDTQYF.

The sample holds many counts of this clonotype. V is TRBV6-5 and J is TRBJ1-3, with D hard to call. The CDR3 sequence is 14 residues long. CDR1 and CDR2 (germline): MNHEY, SVGAGI. Trimming cost V 6 bases and J 2 bases, with 11 bases left between them. The CDR3 bases are TGTGCCAGCAGAGCGACACTTACTGGAAACACCATATATTTT. Amino acid sequence: CASRATLTGNTIYF.

V usage is TRBV7-2 and J usage is TRBJ2-3; no definite D call. V lost 1 base and J lost 5, with 25 bases in between. This CDR3 is 19 amino acids long. Germline CDR1 SGHTA, CDR2 FQGNSA. CDR3 residues: CASSLDPESGRSDVDTQYF. Written as DNA, the CDR3 is TGTGCCAGCAGCTTAGATCCCGAGTCCGGTCGGTCGGATGTAGATACGCAGTATTTT.

This clonotype showed up just a few times. The CDR3 DNA reads TGCAGTGCTAGGGGCCCCTCTGGAAACACCATATATTTT. This encodes CSARGPSGNTIYF. The V and J genes are TRBV20-1 and TRBJ1-3; D gene unclear. CDR1 is DFQATT, CDR2 SNEGSKA, per germline (reference sequence). The CDR3 consists of 13 residues. V gave up 3 bases and J gave up 0 bases, with 6 bases separating them.

This chain uses TRBV5-1 with TRBJ1-1; possibly TRBD1 for D (5 bases). CDR3 length: 15 residues. V lost 1 base to trimming and J lost 1 base, with 11 bases between them. Germline-derived CDR1 and CDR2 are SGHRS and YFSETQ. In DNA form, the CDR3 reads TGCGCCAGCAGCTTGTTGGGGCCTGCGAACACTGAAGCTTTCTTT. Protein: CASSLLGPANTEAFF.

This clonotype was counted between two and nine times. The rearrangement links TRBV6-5 to TRBJ2-7; 10 bases fit TRBD2. The trim removed 0 bases at V and 5 bases at J, leaving 1 base unmatched. The length of the CDR3 is 14 residues. CDR1 MNHEY and CDR2 SVGAGI come from the germline V gene. The DNA for the CDR3 is TGTGCCAGCAGTTACTCCACTAGCGGGGACGAGCAGTACTTC. It translates to CASSYSTSGDEQYF.

This clonotype was seen a few times. The chain has TRBV5-1 and TRBJ2-1; 12 bases are shared with TRBD2. Germline CDR1 reads SGHRS; CDR2 reads YFSETQ. This CDR3 is 17 amino acids long. With 4 bases clipped from V and 1 base from J, the junction kept 6 bases outside the gene matches. CDR3 nucleotide sequence: TGCGCCAGCAGCCCAGGACTAGCGGGACCGTCCTACAATGAGCAGTTCTTC. Translation gives CASSPGLAGPSYNEQFF.

The chain recombines TRBV10-3 with TRBJ2-2; 8 bases are shared with TRBD2. The CDR3 has 15 residues. The ends lost 10 bases at V and 4 bases at J; junction bases unmatched: 11. CDR1 and CDR2 (germline): ENHRY, SYGVKD. The CDR3 nucleotides are TGTGCCACGTTAGAGCGGGAGCTATCCACCGGGGAGCTGTTTTTT. It yields the protein CATLERELSTGELFF.

Worth noting for this clonotype: One base away lies a much larger clone, so this may be a sequencing read error. V usage is TRBV29-1 and J usage is TRBJ2-2; possible D gene TRBD2, 5 bases. In germline, CDR1 is SQVTM, CDR2 ANQGSEA. The CDR3 sequence is 12 residues long. The V gene lost 2 bases and the J gene lost 5 bases, with 6 bases spanning the gap. The CDR3 protein is CSVERRTGELFF. The CDR3, as DNA: TGCAGCGTTGAAAGGAGGACCGGGGAGCTGTTTTTT.

This clonotype appeared a few times. The V call is TRBV3-1, the J call TRBJ2-1, with D tentatively TRBD2 (6 bases). The V gene's germline CDR1 is LGHDT and CDR2 YNNKEL (reference sequence). Trimming took 4 bases from V and 9 from J, leaving 16 bases between them. This CDR3 is built from 14 residues. The CDR3 bases are TGTGCCAGCAGCCTCTCCCTCGGGAGCACTGAGCAGTTCTTC. Translation: CASSLSLGSTEQFF.

About this clonotype itself: A much larger clone differs by one base, so this may be a read error. This sequence joins TRBV3-1 and TRBJ2-1; a possible D gene is TRBD1 (5 bases). The CDR3 is 14 residues long. Per germline, CDR1 LGHDT and CDR2 YNNKEL (reference sequence). CDR3 DNA: TGTGCCAGCCTCGACAGCACATACTACAATGAGCAGCTCTTC. Protein product: CASLDSTYYNEQLF.

This clonotype was counted a few times. The rearrangement joins TRBV12-3 or TRBV12-4 to TRBJ1-5; D is possibly TRBD1 (6 bases). V gave up 3 bases and J gave up 3 bases, with 9 bases separating them. CDR3 length: 14 residues. The CDR3: CASSFWGANQPQHF. CDR3 bases: TGTGCCAGCAGTTTCTGGGGGGCCAATCAGCCCCAGCATTTT.